The following is a T cell receptor (beta chain) sequence with its context. This clone is a singleton in its sample. The antigen this receptor binds is unknown. No base quality values were provided; no much bigger clone lies one nucleotide off. The CDR3 numbers 15 residues from cysteine through phenylalanine. Left in the record is the CDR3 DNA by itself, 45 bases read in frame from the first base. The germline V gene (reference sequence) gives CDR1 as SGHKS and CDR2 as YYEKEE. V is cut by 0 bases and J by 0 bases, and the space between the germline ends is 9 bases. The library was prepared using the immunoSEQ multiplex PCR assay. In TCRdb, the immuneACCESS table is reduced to in-frame sequences with V and J assigned. These tables do not hold every clone; where another copy was compared, an unresolved V gene accounts for under half, and the others remain unexplained. Present in this sample are about 55,000 clones, 90% of which were seen just once. Together, the top ten hold approximately 0.58% of the sample.

This sample is drawn from a study of T cell changes during pregnancy in multiple sclerosis (dated by TCRdb to 2018 to 2020). The study in broad terms: In women with multiple sclerosis, the researchers looked at how the T cell repertoire shifted as pregnancy progressed.

The input for sequencing was CD4+ T cells from peripheral blood mononuclear cells, taken in the first trimester of pregnancy. The source is a female donor with multiple sclerosis, enrolled in a pregnancy study. The receptor chain draws on TRBV5-5 and TRBJ1-2, with the identity of the D gene unclear. The CDR3 amino acid sequence is: CASSLVAEANYGYTF. The base sequence is TGTGCCAGCAGCTTGGTGGCAGAAGCTAACTATGGCTACACCTTC.